This T cell receptor (beta chain) originates from a study of blood T cell repertoires in COVID-19. Clones were read by immunoSEQ multiplex PCR, and TCRdb kept only the in-frame ones, dropping some. The table shows fewer than 650,000 clones, with around 90% occurring only once. This CDR3 has 11 residues. Trimming shortened V by 2 bases and J by 7 bases, and 2 bases separated the two germline ends. Germline-derived CDR1 and CDR2 are MDHEN and SYDVKM. It was during active infection that Seattle patients were enrolled and then longitudinally followed. This sequence originates from a woman in her forties or fifties with COVID-19, enrolled during active disease. Specimen: peripheral blood. V usage is TRBV28 and J usage is TRBJ2-2, with unresolved D. The CDR3 DNA sequence: TGTGCCAGCAGTTTACGCGGGGAGCTGTTTTTT. This codes for CASSLRGELFF.